The following is a TCR beta chain sequence with its context. What it recognizes is unknown. The data stem from a study of shared clonotypes between healthy human individuals. Study-wide findings and caveats: Among non-shared clonotypes, generation probabilities were lower than among those shared by all four donors. Sampling covered blood only; tissue repertoires likely differ. The genetic and exposure-history diversity represented was limited by few donors.

The CDR3 length is 14 residues. Germline CDR1 is SGHTA and CDR2 is FQGNSA. Between the trimmed V and J ends, which lost 5 bases and 4 bases, there was a span of 12 bases. The protocol was immunoSEQ multiplex PCR, while the TCRdb copy is restricted to in-frame clones and leaves out a portion. The sample lists over 850,000 clones, about four fifths occurring once. Sequenced input: memory CD4+ T cells from PBMCs. The subset was: CD45RA-negative fraction. This TCR was sampled from a man aged 18-30 years in good health. Some clones in this sample may be carry-over from other donors' samples. This chain links TRBV7-2 with TRBJ2-1; a possible D gene is TRBD1 (6 bases). CDR3 DNA sequence: TGTGCCAGCAGCCTGAGACAGGCTTACAATGAGCAGTTCTTC. The encoded protein is CASSLRQAYNEQFF.